This TCR beta chain was retrieved from a study of T cells after yellow fever vaccination. Study details: SMART-Seq v4 Ultra Low Input prepared the low-cell-number fractions. Overall study results and limits: High-abundance clonotypes from the bulk population could contaminate FACS-sorted repertoires. Reappearing after the booster were most of the clones from primary vaccination (almost 97% CD4, approximately 89% CD8).

Making TCR cDNA involved 5'RACE template switching, which added UMIs and a universal primer site. One entry per CDR3 protein results from TCRdb running MiXCR on the 5' RACE reads. The sample has about 310,000 distinct CDR3 sequences, roughly 3.5% seen once. Of note for this clonotype: The antigen is undetermined.

This CDR3 region has 15 residues. V was trimmed by 11 bases and J by 0 bases, leaving 17 bases between them. CDR1 and CDR2 from the germline V gene are LNHDA and SQIVND (reference sequence). J is TRBJ1-3 and V is TRBV19; possible D gene TRBD1, 5 bases. This TCR was recovered from a man aged 18-30 years who received the YFV17D yellow fever vaccine. The source material was PBMCs, sampled on the day of the yellow fever booster vaccination. The CDR3 spells CASGPGTASGNTIYF. DNA of the CDR3: TGTGCCTCTGGTCCGGGGACGGCCTCTGGAAACACCATATATTTT.